These T cell receptor beta chains were read from a single sample in a study of blood T cells in healthy people across ages. TCRdb re-analysed the 5' RACE reads in MiXCR, keeping a single row per CDR3 protein. The repertoire holds over 1,300,000 distinct CDR3 sequences, with around 59% as singletons. Specimen: blood. Every receptor here comes from a man younger than 30 in good health. Each CDR3 is given without its conserved first and last residue.

V gene: TRBV12-5; J gene: .; CDR3 protein: ASRQAHLYEQY
V gene: TRBV30; J gene: TRBJ2-5; CDR3 protein: AWSTFGLEEQY
V gene: TRBV5-1; J gene: TRBJ2-7; CDR3 protein: ASSLMGPTYEQY
V gene: TRBV20-1; J gene: TRBJ1-4; CDR3 protein: SAGTDINEKLF
V gene: TRBV5-1; J gene: TRBJ2-7; CDR3 protein: ASSLATQGFSYEQY
V gene: TRBV7-2; J gene: .; CDR3 protein: ASSQGAQEHEQY
V gene: TRBV6-1; J gene: TRBJ2-7; CDR3 protein: ASSARTGPFTAYEQY
V gene: TRBV7-2; J gene: TRBJ2-5; CDR3 protein: ASSLSGRGSGGETQY
V gene: TRBV3-1; J gene: TRBJ2-4; CDR3 protein: ASSQEPSSLRVAKNIQY
V gene: TRBV27; J gene: TRBJ2-7; CDR3 protein: ASSSDSKEY
V gene: TRBV2; J gene: .; CDR3 protein: VSSSAYEQY
V gene: TRBV7-9; J gene: TRBJ2-3; CDR3 protein: ASSPDTGTNGDTQY
V gene: TRBV4-1; J gene: TRBJ1-2; CDR3 protein: ASSQVGTPSPNYGYT
V gene: TRBV7-2; J gene: TRBJ1-6; CDR3 protein: ASSFQAGGYNSPLH
V gene: TRBV15; J gene: TRBJ2-1; CDR3 protein: ATSKEGAGEPNEQF
V gene: TRBV29-1; J gene: TRBJ2-7; CDR3 protein: SVESGYYEQY
V gene: TRBV20-1; J gene: TRBJ2-5; CDR3 protein: SAVGRNQETQY
V gene: TRBV5-1; J gene: TRBJ2-5; CDR3 protein: ATTLGRTTPQETQY
V gene: TRBV7-9; J gene: TRBJ2-1; CDR3 protein: ASSSQRPYNEQF
V gene: TRBV6-5; J gene: .; CDR3 protein: ASSYNRDRYEQY
V gene: TRBV7-9; J gene: TRBJ2-7; CDR3 protein: ASSLARQTPYEQY
V gene: TRBV20-1; J gene: TRBJ2-3; CDR3 protein: SASSWASRTDTQY